This entry describes one TCR beta chain. Sequencing used immunoSEQ multiplex PCR; TCRdb keeps in-frame clones, though not all of them. Among about 120,000 clones listed, 93% were seen once. This sample is drawn from a study of siplizumab effects on memory and regulatory T cells. The CDR3 covers 16 residues. J gave up 5 bases and V 2 bases, and 4 bases lay outside the gene matches. Germline V gene data show CDR1 as SGHNT and CDR2 as YYREEE (reference sequence). This chain links TRBV5-4 with TRBJ2-3; 14 bases agree with TRBD2. The TCR was taken from a human donor in good health. Sequenced: non-Treg CD4+ T cells sorted from blood. The CDR3 bases are TGTGCCAGCAGCTTACGGACTAGCGGGGGGATAGATACGCAGTATTTT. It is translated as CASSLRTSGGIDTQYF.